This is a list of T cell receptor beta chains from one sample in a study of cytomegalovirus exposure and HLA in healthy donors. Data came from immunoSEQ multiplex PCR; TCRdb stores just in-frame clones and leaves some out. Of 85,000 to 130,000 clones in the sample, roughly four fifths are singletons; the top ten hold around 2.7%. Sequenced: PBMCs. These TCRs come from a male donor in good health and CMV-seropositive. Both conserved end residues are part of each CDR3. D genes are given only for firm matches. Clone sizes are given selectively: once, few, many, or a class where the clone is expanded.

d_call j_call cdr3_length clone_size v_call cdr3_aa cdr3_nt
NA TRBJ2-7 15 NA TRBV19 CASSATSMTDYEQYF TGTGCCAGTAGTGCCACCTCCATGACAGACTACGAGCAGTACTTC
NA TRBJ1-4 15 NA TRBV4-3 CASSQGLSEWEKLFF TGCGCCAGCAGCCAAGGATTGAGCGAATGGGAAAAACTGTTTTTT
TRBD1 TRBJ1-2 14 NA TRBV28 CASSLATGGYGYTF TGTGCCAGCAGTTTAGCGACAGGGGGTTATGGCTACACCTTC
TRBD2 TRBJ2-1 15 NA TRBV7-3 CASSLEREAWNEQFF TGTGCCAGCAGCTTGGAGCGGGAGGCCTGGAATGAGCAGTTCTTC
NA TRBJ1-3 12 once TRBV25-1 CASSAFRNTIYF TGTGCCAGCAGTGCCTTCCGGAACACCATATATTTT
NA TRBJ2-5 12 NA TRBV29-1 CSVVANQETQYF TGCAGCGTTGTGGCCAACCAAGAGACCCAGTACTTC
TRBD2 TRBJ2-3 13 NA TRBV27 CASRGRGTDTQYF TGTGCCAGCAGGGGGCGGGGGACAGATACGCAGTATTTT
NA TRBJ1-1 15 few TRBV5-1 CASSLGQGRDTEAFF TGCGCCAGCAGCTTGGGGCAGGGCCGAGACACTGAAGCTTTCTTT
TRBD2 TRBJ2-7 15 NA TRBV28 CASSLLAASSYEQYF TGTGCCAGCAGTTTGCTAGCGGCAAGCTCCTACGAGCAGTACTTC
TRBD1 TRBJ2-7 14 NA TRBV29-1 CSVEGRDSSYEQYF TGCAGCGTTGAGGGCAGGGACAGCTCCTACGAGCAGTACTTC
TRBD1 TRBJ2-3 18 NA TRBV28 CASSLWDPWDRGPDTQYF TGTGCCAGCAGTTTATGGGACCCCTGGGACAGGGGCCCAGATACGCAGTATTTT
NA TRBJ2-3 13 once TRBV29-1 CSVLGGSTDTQYF TGCAGCGTTCTTGGGGGGAGCACAGATACGCAGTATTTT
TRBD1 TRBJ2-1 14 NA TRBV5-6 CASSLGPTGGEQFF TGTGCCAGCAGCTTGGGGCCTACAGGGGGTGAGCAGTTCTTC
TRBD1 TRBJ2-7 14 NA TRBV9 CASSAGQGYYEQYF TGTGCCAGCAGCGCAGGACAGGGGTACTACGAGCAGTACTTC
NA TRBJ1-5 15 NA TRBV7-8 CASSLEIDRNQPQHF TGTGCCAGCAGCTTAGAGATCGACAGGAATCAGCCCCAGCATTTT
TRBD1 TRBJ1-4 14 NA TRBV7-2 CASAGGQGDGKLFF TGTGCCAGCGCGGGGGGACAGGGCGACGGAAAACTGTTTTTT
NA TRBJ1-3 16 NA TRBV27 CASSLTGARTGNTIYF TGTGCCAGCAGTTTAACTGGGGCGCGTACGGGAAACACCATATATTTT
NA TRBJ1-1 14 NA TRBV11-2 CASSLEDSYTEAFF TGTGCCAGCAGCTTAGAGGACAGCTACACTGAAGCTTTCTTT
TRBD1 TRBJ1-4 16 few TRBV4-3 CASSQLGTGDNEKLFF TGCGCCAGCAGCCAGTTGGGGACAGGGGATAATGAAAAACTGTTTTTT
NA TRBJ1-6 16 NA TRBV25-1 CASNGVGGSYNSPLHF TGTGCCAGCAACGGGGTCGGGGGGTCCTATAATTCACCCCTCCACTTT
TRBD1 TRBJ2-5 15 NA TRBV30 CAWSVQGARQETQYF TGTGCCTGGAGTGTACAGGGGGCTCGACAAGAGACCCAGTACTTC
TRBD1 TRBJ1-5 16 NA TRBV19 CASTGLGGQLRQPQHF TGTGCCAGTACAGGGTTAGGGGGACAGTTACGGCAGCCCCAGCATTTT
TRBD1 TRBJ1-6 15 NA TRBV7-2 CASSLDRGVSSPLHF TGTGCCAGCAGCTTAGACAGGGGGGTATCTTCACCCCTCCACTTT
NA TRBJ2-7 15 NA TRBV7-8 CASSSLSSAWYEQYF TGTGCCAGCAGCTCCCTGAGTTCAGCGTGGTACGAGCAGTACTTC
TRBD1 TRBJ2-3 14 NA TRBV19 CASEDRAGTDTQYF TGTGCCAGTGAGGACAGGGCTGGCACAGATACGCAGTATTTT
TRBD1 TRBJ2-7 14 NA TRBV5-1 CASMETGSSYEQYF TGCGCCAGCATGGAGACAGGGAGCTCCTACGAGCAGTACTTC
NA TRBJ2-7 14 NA TRBV4-2 CASSQDVTSREQYF TGTGCCAGCAGCCAAGATGTAACTAGTAGGGAGCAGTACTTC
NA TRBJ2-7 12 NA TRBV5-1 CASSIQGYEQYF TGCGCCAGCAGCATACAGGGCTACGAGCAGTACTTC
TRBD1 TRBJ1-5 16 NA TRBV5-4 CASSATPGTGIQPQHF TGTGCCAGCAGCGCGACCCCGGGGACAGGGATTCAGCCCCAGCATTTT
TRBD1 TRBJ1-5 14 NA TRBV5-4 CASSRTGSNQPQHF TGTGCCAGCAGCCGGACAGGAAGCAATCAGCCCCAGCATTTT
TRBD1 TRBJ2-5 14 NA TRBV7-8 CASSSGQGKETQYF TGTGCCAGCAGCTCCGGACAGGGGAAGGAGACCCAGTACTTC
TRBD1 TRBJ2-1 17 NA TRBV5-1 CASSPDYPTGVRDEQFF TGCGCCAGCAGCCCCGATTATCCGACAGGGGTAAGGGATGAGCAGTTCTTC
NA TRBJ2-7 12 NA TRBV28 CASSPNPYEQYF TGTGCCAGCAGTCCTAATCCCTACGAGCAGTACTTC
TRBD1 TRBJ1-2 15 once TRBV27 CASSQQTGGGYGYTF TGTGCCAGCAGTCAACAGACAGGGGGTGGTTATGGCTACACCTTC
NA TRBJ1-4 13 once TRBV18 CASSPQQAEKLFF TGTGCCAGCTCACCACAACAGGCGGAAAAACTGTTTTTT
TRBD1 TRBJ1-1 16 NA TRBV28 CASSLWTGPMNTEAFF TGTGCCAGCAGCCTCTGGACAGGGCCCATGAACACTGAAGCTTTCTTT
NA TRBJ1-4 13 NA TRBV28 CASSGNSNEKLFF TGTGCCAGCAGCGGGAATTCTAATGAAAAACTGTTTTTT
NA TRBJ2-7 13 NA TRBV6-5 CASSSGMGQRQYF TGTGCCAGCAGTTCGGGGATGGGACAAAGGCAGTACTTC
NA TRBJ1-3 14 NA TRBV18 CASSPGRAGNTIYF TGTGCCAGCTCACCCGGCAGGGCCGGAAACACCATATATTTT
NA TRBJ2-5 12 NA TRBV27 CASSPRGLGQYF TGTGCCAGCAGTCCCAGGGGATTAGGGCAGTACTTC
TRBD2 TRBJ2-3 19 NA TRBV18 CASSPPSTSGPISTDTQYF TGTGCCAGCTCACCACCGTCAACTAGCGGGCCTATCAGCACAGATACGCAGTATTTT
TRBD2 TRBJ2-7 14 NA TRBV5-1 CASTGTSGSYEQYF TGCGCCAGCACCGGGACTAGCGGATCCTACGAGCAGTACTTC
TRBD1 TRBJ1-5 14 NA TRBV28 CASSFGQASRAQHF TGTGCCAGCAGTTTTGGACAGGCCTCCAGGGCCCAGCATTTT
TRBD1 TRBJ2-3 12 NA TRBV7-3 CASSWDSGTQYF TGTGCCAGCAGCTGGGACAGTGGTACGCAGTATTTT
NA TRBJ2-7 13 NA TRBV28 CASASTAIYEQYF TGTGCCAGCGCAAGCACAGCTATCTACGAGCAGTACTTC
TRBD1 TRBJ1-1 14 few TRBV5-8 CASSRGTGNTEAFF TGTGCCAGCAGCCGAGGGACAGGGAACACTGAAGCTTTCTTT
NA TRBJ1-2 16 NA TRBV4-1 CASSQGERDRSYGYPF TGCGCCAGCAGCCAAGGAGAGAGAGACAGATCCTATGGCTACCCCTTC
NA TRBJ1-2 14 once TRBV28 CASSPGSYRRGDTF TGTGCCAGCAGCCCCGGGAGCTACCGCCGAGGAGACACCTTC
NA TRBJ1-1 18 NA TRBV4-2 CASSQGYVRGGMNTEAFF TGTGCCAGCAGCCAAGGATACGTTAGGGGGGGGATGAACACTGAAGCTTTCTTT
NA TRBJ2-1 13 NA TRBV4-3 CASSQTRGDEQFF TGCGCCAGCAGCCAAACCCGCGGCGACGAGCAGTTCTTC
NA TRBJ2-1 14 NA TRBV5-6 CASSLRGSYNEQFF TGTGCCAGCAGCTTGCGGGGTAGCTACAATGAGCAGTTCTTC
NA TRBJ2-7 12 NA TRBV28 CASSLASWEQYF TGTGCCAGCAGTTTAGCTAGCTGGGAGCAGTACTTC
TRBD1 TRBJ2-2 11 few TRBV5-5 CASQDRGELFF TGTGCCAGCCAGGACAGGGGGGAGCTGTTTTTT
NA TRBJ2-5 13 few TRBV18 CASSPGVQETQYF TGTGCCAGCTCACCGGGAGTCCAAGAGACCCAGTACTTC